These 20 T cell receptor beta chains were sequenced from one sample in a study of CD8+ T cells in alopecia areata. Extraction of RNA preceded its reverse transcription into cDNA, which served as the sequencing template. Assay: immunoSEQ multiplex PCR; the TCRdb copy retains only in-frame clones and omits some. Altogether 200,000 or so clones are present, 58% being singletons, with the ten largest covering about 5%. The treatment is: oral pan-JAK inhibitor, 5-10 mg twice daily. The input for sequencing was CD4+ T cells sorted from blood, taken at week 24, from a patient treated with tofacitinib. The receptors come from a human donor with alopecia areata.

The chain combines TRBV29-1 with TRBJ1-2; 7 bases fit TRBD1. J lost 1 base, V lost 4 bases, and 6 bases had no gene match. CDR1 SQVTM and CDR2 ANQGSEA come from the germline V gene. The CDR3 spans 14 residues. For the CDR3, the DNA is TGCAGCGTTGGAGGGACAGCCAATAACTATGGCTACACCTTC. It encodes CSVGGTANNYGYTF.

The chain couples TRBV4-3 to TRBJ2-3; the D is unclear. Trimming stripped 1 base from V and 1 base from J, with 9 bases between. Germline V lookup: CDR1 LGHNA, CDR2 YSLEER. The CDR3 runs 15 residues. This CDR3 reads CASSQGFGGTDTQYF. The CDR3 DNA sequence: TGCGCCAGCAGCCAAGGGTTTGGGGGCACAGATACGCAGTATTTT.

This chain connects TRBV21-1 to TRBJ2-7; the table assigns TRBD1, which was not confirmed against the DNA. TRBV21-1 is a known pseudogene. The CDR3 extends over 15 amino acids. CDR3 nucleotides: TGTGCCAGCAGCACACAGGGGGCGAGCTCCTACGAGCAGTACTTC. This translates into CASSTQGASSYEQYF.

The rearrangement uses TRBV7-2 and TRBJ1-5; no reliable D call. V lost 6 bases and J lost 6, with 18 bases in between. CDR3 size: 15 residues. The V gene's germline CDR1 is SGHTA and CDR2 FQGNSA. The CDR3 sequence: CASRLEPPTTQPQHF. The CDR3 bases are TGTGCCAGCAGACTAGAACCCCCCACAACTCAGCCCCAGCATTTT.

This clone was detected only a few times. This CDR3 is missing its conserved last phenylalanine or tryptophan, likely due to a read error. The DNA is omitted, as the CDR3 cannot be located on it reliably, and the CDR3 follows TCRdb's listing. This chain uses TRBV29-1 with TRBJ1-4. Germline V gene sequence: CDR1 SQVTM, CDR2 ANQGSEA. The CDR3 has 11 residues if both end residues are counted. The CDR3 sequence is CSVELERVQPP.

The rearrangement links TRBV9 to TRBJ2-2; 10 nucleotides align to TRBD2. The length of the CDR3 is 17 residues. From germline, CDR1 is SGDLS and CDR2 YYNGEE. With 2 bases clipped from V and 1 base from J, the junction kept 5 bases outside the gene matches. CDR3 bases: TGTGCCAGCAGCGTCGGACTAGCGGATGTGAACACCGGGGAGCTGTTTTTT. Translation gives CASSVGLADVNTGELFF. The full variable domain, its missing parts supplied by reference TRBV9 and TRBJ2-2, is DSGVTQTPKHLITATGQRVTLRCSPRSGDLSVYWYQQSLDQGLQFLIQYYNGEERAKGNILERFSAQQFPDLHSELNLSSLELGDSALYFCASSVGLADVNTGELFFGEGSRLTVL.

The J gene is TRBJ2-5, the V gene TRBV29-1; D is unclear. Germline values: CDR1 SQVTM, CDR2 ANQGSEA. This CDR3 is 12 amino acids long. The ends were cut back, 4 bases at V and 2 bases at J, with 8 bases in the middle. The CDR3, as DNA: TGCAGCGTTGTCTCTGCACAAGAGACCCAGTACTTC. It encodes CSVVSAQETQYF.

The chain employs TRBV7-3 and TRBJ2-3; possible D gene TRBD2, 5 bases. V lost 3 bases and J 0 bases, leaving 7 bases between the germline ends. CDR3 size: 14 residues. Germline V gene lookup returns CDR1 SGHTA and CDR2 FQGTGA. This chain's CDR3 is CASSFGLSTDTQYF. The CDR3 DNA sequence: TGTGCCAGCAGCTTCGGACTGAGCACAGATACGCAGTATTTT.

This chain uses TRBV4-3 with TRBJ2-6; no firm D call. Germline values: CDR1 LGHNA, CDR2 YSLEER. Trimming removed 0 bases at V and 0 bases at J, with 15 bases between. The CDR3 totals 19 residues. CDR3 DNA sequence: TGCGCCAGCAGCCAAGATCTTGCCAGCACTTACTCTGGGGCCAACGTCCTGACTTTC. Its protein is CASSQDLASTYSGANVLTF.

V and J are TRBV29-1 and TRBJ1-5, with a possible D match to TRBD1 (5 bases). Germline V gene data show CDR1 as SQVTM and CDR2 as ANQGSEA. CDR3 size: 13 residues. The V end was cut by 4 bases, the J end by 3 bases, with 10 bases between. In DNA, the CDR3 is TGCAGCGTTGGGGGGGTGGACAATCAGCCCCAGCATTTT. Its protein product is CSVGGVDNQPQHF.

This clone was found many times. The chain joins TRBV7-9 to TRBJ1-1; the D is unclear. Germline loops: CDR1 SEHNR, CDR2 FQNEAQ (reference sequence). The CDR3 loop spans 13 amino acids. V shed 1 base and J shed 10 bases, with 13 bases lying between them. CDR3 protein: CASSLGGLRTAFF. As DNA, the CDR3 is TGTGCCAGCAGCTTAGGGGGTCTACGGACAGCTTTCTTT.

In its sample, this clone was seen a few times. The chain links TRBV5-8 to TRBJ2-1, with 10 positions matching TRBD2. The CDR3 consists of 20 residues. Germline-derived CDR1 and CDR2 are SGHTS and YDEGEE. Losses at the gene ends were 7 bases for V and 2 bases for J; bases not matched to a gene: 21. The DNA for the CDR3 is TGTGCCAGCTTTCCCCTGGACGGTCTAGCGGGAGTCGAGGCCTACAATGAGCAGTTCTTC. Encoded protein: CASFPLDGLAGVEAYNEQFF.

This clone was picked up one time. The chain combines TRBV5-6 with TRBJ2-2; unclear D gene. The CDR3 extends over 15 amino acids. Between the trimmed V and J ends, which lost 5 bases and 5 bases, there was a span of 16 bases. From germline, CDR1 is SGHDT and CDR2 YYEEEE. As DNA, the CDR3 is TGTGCCAGCAGTTACTCTTGGGGAACTACCGGGGAGCTGTTTTTT. It encodes CASSYSWGTTGELFF.

The chain is built from TRBV7-2 and TRBJ1-2; maybe TRBD1 (6 bases). V was clipped by 5 bases and J by 0 bases, with 10 bases between them. Germline lookup yields CDR1 SGHTA and CDR2 FQGNSA. The CDR3 spans 14 residues. CDR3 residues: CASSRDKANYGYTF. The DNA of the CDR3 is TGTGCCAGCAGCCGGGACAAAGCTAACTATGGCTACACCTTC.

This chain links TRBV5-1 with TRBJ2-5; D is unclear. The CDR3 length is 14 residues. V was pared by 0 bases and J by 1 base, with 7 bases between. CDR1 is SGHRS, CDR2 YFSETQ, per germline. CDR3 residues: CASSLGHPQETQYF. The CDR3 DNA follows: TGCGCCAGCAGCTTGGGACACCCCCAAGAGACCCAGTACTTC. Full variable domain (rest looked up from reference TRBV5-1 and TRBJ2-5): KAGVTQTPRYLIKTRGQQVTLSCSPISGHRSVSWYQQTPGQGLQFLFEYFSETQRNKGNFPGRFSGRQFSNSRSEMNVSTLELGDSALYLCASSLGHPQETQYFGPGTRLLVL.

V and J are TRBV5-4 and TRBJ1-2; D remains ambiguous. There are 13 residues in the CDR3. Germline CDR1 and CDR2: SGHNT and YYREEE (reference sequence). V shed 0 bases and J shed 10 bases, with 13 bases lying between them. CDR3 nucleotide sequence: TGTGCCAGCAGCTTGGTCTCTCAGCCAAACTACACCTTC. As protein: CASSLVSQPNYTF.

The chain recombines TRBV29-1 with TRBJ2-1; 10 bases are shared with TRBD2. In germline, CDR1 is SQVTM, CDR2 ANQGSEA. CDR3 size: 16 residues. The J segment lost 7 bases and the V segment lost 6 bases, leaving 15 bases of the junction unmatched. CDR3 loop: CSVELSGGVIGNEQFF. As DNA, the CDR3 is TGCAGCGTAGAACTGAGCGGGGGGGTTATAGGAAATGAGCAGTTCTTC.

This clone was picked up a small number of times. The CDR3 DNA follows: TGTGCCAGCACCCTCGATCTCCATTCTGGCTACACCTTC. This translates into CASTLDLHSGYTF. This rearrangement joins TRBV2 to TRBJ1-2; D not resolved. The CDR3 is made up of 13 amino acids. With 7 bases removed from V and 7 bases from J, the gap between germline ends came to 16 bases. Germline-derived CDR1 and CDR2 are SNHLY and FYNNEI.

V gene TRBV25-1 combines with J gene TRBJ1-4, with unresolved D. The V and J ends lost 6 bases and 8 bases respectively, with 16 bases between them. The CDR3 has 14 residues. Germline CDR1 and CDR2: MGHDK and SYGVNS. The CDR3 region is CASSPHGYGEKLFF. As DNA, the CDR3 is TGTGCCAGCAGCCCACACGGGTACGGCGAAAAACTGTTTTTT.

The chain is built from TRBV6-5 and TRBJ1-2; D is possibly TRBD1 (6 bases). Between the trimmed V and J ends, which lost 0 bases and 8 bases, there was a span of 13 bases. The length of the CDR3 is 14 residues. Germline CDR1 and CDR2: MNHEY and SVGAGI. The CDR3 spells CASSYSNREGGYTF. DNA for the CDR3: TGTGCCAGCAGTTACTCTAACAGGGAGGGCGGCTACACCTTC.